The 23 T cell receptor beta chains below come from one sample, sequenced in a study of blood T cells in healthy people across ages. Next came a second PCR, run for about 6 to 11 cycles, which used a sample-barcoded 5' primer along with a J-beta primer mix. TCRdb independently ran MiXCR on the 5' RACE reads; one entry per CDR3 protein. The table includes about 1.5 million distinct CDR3 sequences, about 42% detected once. The sequenced material came from blood. The receptor source for this set is a woman aged 18-29 years in good health.

Only a few counts were recorded for this clonotype. V gene TRBV7-2 combines with J gene TRBJ2-3, with 11 nucleotides matching TRBD2. V was clipped by 4 bases and J by 5 bases; unmatched bases: 8. CDR1 is SGHTA and CDR2 is FQGNSA in the germline V gene. The length of the CDR3 is 16 residues. CDR3 residues: CASSSQGGLAGDTQYF. CDR3 nucleotide sequence: TGTGCCAGCAGCTCGCAGGGAGGACTAGCGGGAGATACGCAGTATTTT.

Only a few counts were recorded for this clonotype. V is TRBV24-1 and J is TRBJ2-1, with D perhaps TRBD1 (5 bases). Trimming cost V 4 bases and J 8 bases, with 5 bases left between them. There are 11 residues in the CDR3. In germline, CDR1 is KGHDR, CDR2 SFDVKD. DNA of the CDR3: TGTGCCACCAGTGACAGGGATGAGCAGTTCTTC. This encodes CATSDRDEQFF.

The table lists this clonotype with a few counts. This sequence joins TRBV29-1 and TRBJ1-2; 7 positions match TRBD1. With 1 base clipped from V and 7 bases from J, the junction kept 6 bases outside the gene matches. CDR3 length equals 13 residues. Germline V gene lookup returns CDR1 SQVTM and CDR2 ANQGSEA. The CDR3 DNA is TGCAGCGTTGAAGTCCAGGGGGTTGTTGGCTACACCTTC. This gives the protein CSVEVQGVVGYTF. The full variable domain, completed using reference TRBV29-1 and TRBJ1-2, is SAVISQKPSRDICQRGTSLTIQCQVDSQVTMMFWYRQQPGQSLTLIATANQGSEATYESGFVIDKFPISRPNLTFSTLTVSNMSPEDSSIYLCSVEVQGVVGYTFGSGTRLTVV.

This clonotype has more than one count but fewer than ten. DNA of the CDR3: TGCGCCAGCAGCCAAGGGCAGGGAACAGCGGATGGCTACACCTTC. Translation gives CASSQGQGTADGYTF. The V and J genes are TRBV4-1 and TRBJ1-2, with a tentative D call TRBD1 (5 bases). Trimming took off 1 base at V and 6 bases at J, with 15 bases between the two ends. The length of the CDR3 is 15 residues. Germline-derived CDR1 and CDR2 are MGHRA and YSYEKL.

The table lists this clonotype with a few counts. The rearrangement joins TRBV29-1 to TRBJ2-3, with D unresolved. V gave up 4 bases and J gave up 4 bases, with 12 bases separating them. CDR1 and CDR2 (germline): SQVTM, ANQGSEA. The CDR3 runs to 13 residues. The chain's CDR3 is CSVGPMRADTQYF. Written as DNA, the CDR3 is TGCAGCGTTGGCCCGATGCGCGCAGATACGCAGTATTTT.

J is TRBJ1-3 and V is TRBV20-1, with a weak D call TRBD1 (5 bases). CDR1 and CDR2 from the germline V gene are DFQATT and SNEGSKA (reference sequence). Trimming removed 2 bases at V and 3 bases at J, with 11 bases between. The CDR3 sequence is 14 residues long. The CDR3 DNA is TGCAGTGCTAGACCCGGGACTAGTGGAAACACCATATATTTT. Its protein is CSARPGTSGNTIYF.

The rearrangement uses TRBV12-3 or TRBV12-4 and TRBJ2-3; 13 nucleotides align to TRBD2. This CDR3 has 18 residues. V dropped 5 bases and J dropped 2; count of bases not matched to a gene: 10. This CDR3 is CASSGLAGARQTTDTQYF. CDR3 DNA: TGTGCCAGCAGTGGACTAGCGGGGGCCCGACAAACCACAGATACGCAGTATTTT.

Regarding this clonotype: A read error may produce the germline difference seen at one junction end. This sequence joins TRBV5-1 and TRBJ1-5; 7 bases match TRBD1. From germline, CDR1 is SGHRS and CDR2 YFSETQ. This CDR3 region has 13 residues. The CDR3: CVSSHDRDQPQHF. The CDR3 DNA follows: TGCGTCAGCAGCCACGACAGGGATCAGCCCCAGCATTTT.

The V gene is TRBV7-2, the J gene TRBJ2-1; 8 bases are shared with TRBD2. Germline assignment: CDR1 SGHTA and CDR2 FQGNSA. The junction had 4 bases not matched to a gene; V was cut back by 7 bases and J by 5 bases. CDR3 length: 13 amino acids. CDR3 coding DNA: TGTGCCAGCAAGCTAGCGGGTAACAATGAGCAGTTCTTC. Its protein product is CASKLAGNNEQFF. Based on the CDR3 plus reference TRBV7-2 and TRBJ2-1, the full variable domain is GAGVSQSPSNKVTEKGKDVELRCDPISGHTALYWYRQSLGQGLEFLIYFQGNSAPDKSGLPSDRFSAERTGGSVSTLTIQRTQQEDSAVYLCASKLAGNNEQFFGPGTRLTVL.

A few counts support this clonotype. The chain couples TRBV4-1 to TRBJ1-5; possible D gene TRBD1, 5 bases. Trimming removed 4 bases from V and 6 bases from J, with 16 bases in between. The CDR3 consists of 15 residues. Germline V gives CDR1 MGHRA, CDR2 YSYEKL. This chain's CDR3 is CASSLEQASGQPQHF. The CDR3 DNA follows: TGCGCCAGCAGCCTAGAACAGGCTTCGGGTCAGCCCCAGCATTTT.

The CDR3 bases are TGTGCCAGCAGCCGACCCCGGACTAGCGGGAGGTACGAGCAGTACTTC. It is translated as CASSRPRTSGRYEQYF. The V gene is TRBV7-2, the J gene TRBJ2-7, with 14 positions matching TRBD2. Per the germline V gene, CDR1 is SGHTA and CDR2 is FQGNSA. The CDR3 is 16 residues long. The ends lost 5 bases at V and 4 bases at J; junction bases unmatched: 7.

The V call is TRBV24-1, the J call TRBJ2-1; 8 bases align to TRBD1. Trimming at V came to 5 bases and at J to 8 bases, leaving 10 bases not matched to a gene. Germline lookup yields CDR1 KGHDR and CDR2 SFDVKD. The CDR3 is made up of 15 amino acids. Here the CDR3 reads CATSGDRGAGDEQFF. The CDR3 DNA follows: TGTGCCACCAGTGGCGACAGGGGTGCGGGCGATGAGCAGTTCTTC.

CDR3 nucleotide sequence: TGTGCCAGCACCCGACTAGCGGGAGGTCGGGATGAGCAGTTCTTC. The encoded protein is CASTRLAGGRDEQFF. The chain uses TRBV11-2 and TRBJ2-1; 13 nucleotides match TRBD2. Germline V gene data show CDR1 as SGHAT and CDR2 as FQNNGV. V lost 7 bases and J lost 8; bases outside the gene matches: 8. The CDR3 totals 15 residues.

This chain connects TRBV5-1 to TRBJ2-3; 9 bases are a match to TRBD1. V lost 4 bases to trimming and J lost 2 bases; unmatched junction nucleotides: 8. Germline V CDR1 and CDR2: SGHRS, YFSETQ. This CDR3 contains 16 residues. The CDR3 spells CASSDGTGINTDTQYF. For the CDR3, the DNA is TGCGCCAGCAGCGACGGGACAGGGATCAACACAGATACGCAGTATTTT. Combining the CDR3 with reference TRBV5-1 and TRBJ2-3 gives the whole variable domain KAGVTQTPRYLIKTRGQQVTLSCSPISGHRSVSWYQQTPGQGLQFLFEYFSETQRNKGNFPGRFSGRQFSNSRSEMNVSTLELGDSALYLCASSDGTGINTDTQYFGPGTRLTVL.

There are a few counts of this clonotype. V gene TRBV5-1 combines with J gene TRBJ2-5; no reliable D call. Per the germline V gene, CDR1 is SGHRS and CDR2 is YFSETQ. Trimming removed 6 bases from V and 5 bases from J, with 11 bases in between. This CDR3 is 12 amino acids long. The CDR3 DNA reads as TGCGCCAGCATCGACGTCGGGGAGACCCAGTACTTC. Its translation: CASIDVGETQYF.

This CDR3 reads CASSLSQGAITYNEQFF. The CDR3 region has the DNA TGTGCCAGCAGTTTAAGCCAGGGGGCAATCACCTACAATGAGCAGTTCTTC. The gene calls are TRBV12-3 or TRBV12-4 and TRBJ2-1; 8 bases match TRBD1. This CDR3 has 17 amino acids. J lost 2 bases, V lost 2 bases, and 8 bases had no gene match.

This clonotype was counted a few times. The chain is built from TRBV14 and TRBJ2-7, with 8 bases that match TRBD1. This CDR3 is 17 amino acids long. Trimming removed 0 bases from V and 0 bases from J; junction bases left unmatched: 7. Germline values: CDR1 SGHDN, CDR2 FVKESK. The CDR3 sequence: CASSQEGVGTGSYEQYF. CDR3 nucleotide sequence: TGTGCCAGCAGCCAAGAAGGTGTAGGGACAGGCTCCTACGAGCAGTACTTC.

The chain couples TRBV11-3 to TRBJ2-1; the D is unclear. V was cut by 1 base and J by 5 bases, with 6 bases left in between. Germline V lookup: CDR1 SGHNT, CDR2 YENEEA. The length of the CDR3 is 13 residues. This CDR3 is CASSLGADNEQFF. CDR3 sequence (DNA): TGTGCCAGCAGCTTAGGCGCAGACAATGAGCAGTTCTTC.

The chain joins TRBV6-1 to TRBJ2-6, with TRBD1 matching over 9 bases. Trimming at V came to 7 bases and at J to 0 bases, leaving 10 bases not matched to a gene. This CDR3 contains 18 residues. Germline values: CDR1 MNHNS, CDR2 SASEGT. The CDR3 nucleotides are TGTGCCAGCACTGCGAGACAGGGGGTCTCCTCTGGGGCCAACGTCCTGACTTTC. Protein: CASTARQGVSSGANVLTF.

V and J are TRBV6-1 and TRBJ2-7; the D gene is possibly TRBD2 (7 bases). Trimming removed 7 bases from V and 7 bases from J, with 23 bases in between. Germline V gene lookup returns CDR1 MNHNS and CDR2 SASEGT. The CDR3 loop spans 15 amino acids. The CDR3 nucleotides read TGTGCCAGCAACCAAAGGGGGGGGGCGTACAATGAGCAGTACTTC. It yields the protein CASNQRGGAYNEQYF.

This clonotype was picked up a small number of times. The chain links TRBV29-1 to TRBJ2-3; a weak D match, TRBD2 (6 bases). CDR1 SQVTM and CDR2 ANQGSEA come from the germline V gene. The CDR3 contains 16 residues. V was shortened by 7 bases and J by 4 bases, with 24 bases between the two germline ends. The CDR3 reads CSASYGSSGWADTQYF. Written as DNA, the CDR3 is TGCAGCGCTTCTTACGGGTCCAGCGGGTGGGCAGATACGCAGTATTTT.

This clonotype was observed many times. The gene calls are TRBV10-3 and TRBJ2-3, with 7 nucleotides matching TRBD1. Germline-derived CDR1 and CDR2 are ENHRY and SYGVKD. This CDR3 region has 15 residues. After removal of 6 bases from V and 0 bases from J, the junction contained 6 bases not matched to a gene. Here the CDR3 DNA reads TGTGCCATCAGGCTCGGACAGGCTAGCACAGATACGCAGTATTTT. It codes for CAIRLGQASTDTQYF.

This clonotype was counted only a few times. The V call is TRBV12-3 or TRBV12-4, the J call TRBJ1-2; 7 positions agree with TRBD1. The CDR3 length is 14 residues. V was pared by 4 bases and J by 3 bases, with 5 bases of the junction left unmatched. CDR3 sequence reads: CASSSGRGDYGYTF. CDR3 nucleotides: TGTGCCAGCAGTTCAGGCAGGGGGGACTATGGCTACACCTTC.